These 32 T cell receptor beta chains share one sample of origin, sequenced in a study of blood T cell repertoires in COVID-19. Assay: immunoSEQ multiplex PCR; the TCRdb copy retains only in-frame clones and omits some. The sample has around 250,000 clones, under 85% seen once. Input material: peripheral blood. Receptor source: a young man who had recovered from COVID-19.

A single count supports this clone. The chain has TRBV27 and TRBJ1-1, with D hard to call. Trimming left V 8 bases short and J 2 bases short, with 15 bases between. This CDR3 is 14 amino acids long. Germline V gene sequence: CDR1 MNHEY, CDR2 SMNVEV (reference sequence). The CDR3 DNA follows: TGTGCCAGCCTCCGTAGAGGGAGCAACACTGAAGCTTTCTTT. Amino acids: CASLRRGSNTEAFF.

With respect to this clone: In the same sample, other DNA sequences code for this CDR3. This sequence joins TRBV5-1 and TRBJ2-3; a possible D gene is TRBD2 (6 bases). The V end was cut by 0 bases, the J end by 3 bases, with 11 bases between. CDR1 and CDR2 (germline): SGHRS, YFSETQ. CDR3 length: 15 residues. This CDR3 is CASSLDLGRTDTQYF. In nucleotides, the CDR3 is TGCGCCAGCAGCTTGGACTTAGGGAGGACAGATACGCAGTATTTT.

The CDR3 loop reads CASSWGGATTPGVLFF. Here the CDR3 DNA reads TGTGCCAGCAGCTGGGGGGGCGCAACCACCCCCGGGGTACTGTTTTTT. The chain employs TRBV7-9 and TRBJ1-4, with D possibly TRBD1 on 6 matching bases. CDR1 and CDR2 from the germline V gene are SEHNR and FQNEAQ (reference sequence). CDR3 size: 16 residues. Trimming took off 4 bases at V and 13 bases at J, with 25 bases between the two ends. Filled out from reference TRBV7-9 and TRBJ1-4, the complete variable domain reads DTGVSQNPRHKITKRGQNVTFRCDPISEHNRLYWYRQTLGQGPEFLTYFQNEAQLEKSRLLSDRFSAERPKGSFSTLEIQRTEQGDSAMYLCASSWGGATTPGVLFFGSGTQLSVL.

The chain combines TRBV4-1 with TRBJ2-3; TRBD2 aligns across 8 bases. The germline CDR1 and CDR2 sequences are MGHRA and YSYEKL. Trimming took 4 bases from V and 2 from J; bases not matched to a gene: 5. CDR3 length equals 15 residues. The CDR3 spells CASSPLAGNTDTQYF. The DNA for the CDR3 is TGCGCCAGCAGCCCCTTAGCGGGGAACACAGATACGCAGTATTTT.

The chain links TRBV7-9 to TRBJ2-3, with D perhaps TRBD1 (6 bases). CDR1 is SEHNR, CDR2 FQNEAQ, per germline (reference sequence). The CDR3 runs 15 residues. V lost 5 bases to trimming and J lost 14 bases, with 26 bases between them. In DNA form, the CDR3 reads TGTGCCAGCAGCCCCCCATCCGGCAGGGGATCATATTCGTATTTT. Translated, it gives CASSPPSGRGSYSYF.

In this sample, this clone turned up once. This chain uses TRBV18 with TRBJ2-3; 7 bases line up with TRBD2. Germline V gene lookup returns CDR1 KGHSH and CDR2 LQKENI. This CDR3 has 15 residues. J gave up 3 bases and V 2 bases, and 5 bases lay outside the gene matches. The CDR3 is CASSPSWRGTDTQYF. The CDR3, as DNA: TGTGCCAGCTCACCAAGTTGGCGGGGGACAGATACGCAGTATTTT.

Turning to this clone: This specimen includes other DNA sequences encoding the same CDR3. The V gene is TRBV7-9, the J gene TRBJ1-5; D not resolved. Per germline, CDR1 SEHNR and CDR2 FQNEAQ (reference sequence). Trimming pared 1 base from V and 5 bases from J, leaving 6 bases between. The CDR3 sequence is 13 residues long. The CDR3 is CASSLGGYQPQHF. The CDR3 coding sequence is TGTGCCAGCAGCTTAGGAGGATATCAGCCCCAGCATTTT.

Only one count was recorded for this clone. The chain is built from TRBV4-1 and TRBJ2-5; a weak D match, TRBD2 (7 bases). V lost 1 base and J 2 bases, leaving 17 bases between the germline ends. The CDR3 consists of 17 residues. From germline, CDR1 is MGHRA and CDR2 YSYEKL. The CDR3 loop reads CASSQGQGLAEQETQYF. The DNA of the CDR3 is TGCGCCAGCAGCCAAGGGCAGGGGCTAGCGGAGCAAGAGACCCAGTACTTC.

The chain uses TRBV2 and TRBJ2-7; the D is unclear. Germline loops: CDR1 SNHLY, CDR2 FYNNEI. The CDR3 covers 12 residues. V was trimmed by 5 bases and J by 3 bases, leaving 8 bases between them. CDR3 in DNA: TGTGCCAGCAGTCAAGGTTACTACGAGCAGTACTTC. It encodes CASSQGYYEQYF.

This chain uses TRBV4-2 with TRBJ1-1, with D hard to call. V was pared by 0 bases and J by 5 bases, with 16 bases between. CDR3 length: 16 amino acids. CDR1 LGHNA and CDR2 YNFKEQ come from the germline V gene. CDR3 nucleotide sequence: TGTGCCAGCAGCCAAGATCAAGCTTCCCTAGGTACTGAAGCTTTCTTT. Its protein is CASSQDQASLGTEAFF.

The J gene is TRBJ1-2, the V gene TRBV20-1; no clear D gene. The CDR3 has 11 amino acids. The V end lost 5 bases, the J end lost 7 bases, and 11 bases lay between the germline ends. Germline V gene sequence: CDR1 DFQATT, CDR2 SNEGSKA (reference sequence). CDR3 protein: CSAPRSGGYTF. CDR3 DNA sequence: TGCAGTGCTCCGCGGTCGGGTGGCTACACCTTC.

This clone was counted once. DNA of the CDR3: TGTGCCACCAGCACCGAGACTAGCGGGGTTCGGGAGCTGTTTTTT. It translates to CATSTETSGVRELFF. V gene TRBV15 combines with J gene TRBJ2-2; 11 nucleotides agree with TRBD2. J gave up 9 bases and V 4 bases, and 7 bases lay outside the gene matches. This CDR3 is 15 amino acids long. The germline V gene encodes CDR1 LNHNV and CDR2 YYDKDF (reference sequence). Full variable domain (rest looked up from reference TRBV15 and TRBJ2-2): DAMVIQNPRYQVTQFGKPVTLSCSQTLNHNVMYWYQQKSSQAPKLLFHYYDKDFNNEADTPDNFQSRRPNTSFCFLDIRSPGLGDTAMYLCATSTETSGVRELFFGEGSRLTVL.

The chain carries TRBV5-1 and TRBJ1-2, with a weak D call TRBD1 (6 bases). Trimming shortened V by 4 bases and J by 2 bases, and 9 bases separated the two germline ends. Per germline, CDR1 SGHRS and CDR2 YFSETQ. This CDR3 contains 13 residues. This CDR3 reads CASSRDINYGYTF. The CDR3, as DNA: TGCGCCAGCAGCCGGGACATAAACTATGGCTACACCTTC.

The V and J genes are TRBV7-6 and TRBJ1-1; D possibly corresponds to TRBD1 (5 bases). Germline CDR1 reads SGHVS; CDR2 reads FNYEAQ. The V end was cut by 2 bases, the J end by 0 bases, with 10 bases between. The CDR3 extends over 15 amino acids. CDR3 nucleotides: TGTGCCAGCAGCTTATGGGGAGGGGTGAACACTGAAGCTTTCTTT. It codes for CASSLWGGVNTEAFF.

V and J are TRBV3-1 (or the pseudogene TRBV3-2) and TRBJ1-1; the match to TRBD1 covers 7 bases. The V gene end was trimmed by 4 bases and the J gene end by 1 base; junction bases not matched to a gene: 9. In germline, CDR1 is LGHDT, CDR2 YNNKEL (reference sequence). The CDR3 runs 16 residues. CDR3 sequence: CASSLSIHRGNTEAFF. CDR3 nucleotides: TGTGCCAGCAGCCTGTCAATCCACAGGGGGAACACTGAAGCTTTCTTT.

This chain links TRBV5-1 with TRBJ1-2, with D perhaps matching TRBD1 (6 bases). V lost 0 bases, J lost 4 bases, and 7 bases lay in between. This CDR3 region has 13 residues. Germline V gives CDR1 SGHRS, CDR2 YFSETQ. The DNA of the CDR3 is TGCGCCAGCAGCTTGGGGACAGCCTATGGCTACACCTTC. Amino acids: CASSLGTAYGYTF.

J is TRBJ2-2 and V is TRBV6-5; 8 bases align to TRBD2. V was pared by 2 bases and J by 4 bases, with 3 bases of the junction left unmatched. CDR3 length: 15 amino acids. From germline, CDR1 is MNHEY and CDR2 SVGAGI. CDR3 coding DNA: TGTGCCAGCAGTTACGTGGCGGGGGGCACCGGGGAGCTGTTTTTT. This encodes CASSYVAGGTGELFF.

The chain joins TRBV12-5 to TRBJ2-3; TRBD2 matches at 8 bases. V dropped 5 bases and J dropped 6; count of bases not matched to a gene: 16. The germline V gene encodes CDR1 LGHNT and CDR2 FRNRAP. The CDR3 covers 17 residues. The CDR3 DNA reads as TGTGCTAGTGGTCTAACCGCCCTCGGGGGGGCGTATGATACGCAGTATTTT. It yields the protein CASGLTALGGAYDTQYF. The full variable domain, in which reference TRBV12-5 and TRBJ2-3 provide the parts outside the CDR3, is DARVTQTPRHKVTEMGQEVTMRCQPILGHNTVFWYRQTMMQGLELLAYFRNRAPLDDSGMPKDRFSAEMPDATLATLKIQPSEPRDSAVYFCASGLTALGGAYDTQYFGPGTRLTVL.

This chain connects TRBV6-5 to TRBJ2-6; 8 positions match TRBD2. The germline V gene has CDR1 MNHEY and CDR2 SVGAGI. This CDR3 has 15 amino acids. Unmatched junction bases numbered 6, after V lost 7 bases and J lost 4 bases. Here the CDR3 DNA reads TGTGCCAGCATTCCAGCGGGGGACGGGGCCAACGTCCTGACTTTC. This sequence encodes CASIPAGDGANVLTF.

The chain joins TRBV19 to TRBJ2-5; D may be TRBD1 (6 bases). V dropped 4 bases and J dropped 5 bases, with 14 bases sitting between them. Germline loops: CDR1 LNHDA, CDR2 SQIVND (reference sequence). CDR3 length: 14 amino acids. The CDR3: CASSTWGQGETQYF. The CDR3 region has the DNA TGTGCCAGTAGTACGTGGGGGCAGGGTGAGACCCAGTACTTC.

This chain connects TRBV5-1 to TRBJ1-3, with no clear D. Per the germline V gene, CDR1 is SGHRS and CDR2 is YFSETQ. The CDR3 length is 17 residues. Trimming shortened V by 1 base and J by 4 bases, and 18 bases separated the two germline ends. CDR3 DNA: TGCGCCAGCAGCTTGTCAGCGGTCACCGGCCCCGGAAACACCATATATTTT. Translation: CASSLSAVTGPGNTIYF.

This clone turned up a few times. The chain employs TRBV12-3 or TRBV12-4 and TRBJ2-7; TRBD1 matches at 7 bases. After removal of 1 base from V and 6 bases from J, the junction contained 3 bases not matched to a gene. The CDR3 runs to 13 residues. The CDR3 DNA reads as TGTGCCAGCAGTTTAGTCGCAGGGGGCGAGCAGTACGTC. Residues: CASSLVAGGEQYV.

V and J are TRBV14 and TRBJ1-2; D call uncertain. V was clipped by 7 bases and J by 0 bases, with 9 bases between them. The CDR3 sequence is 13 residues long. The germline V gene has CDR1 SGHDN and CDR2 FVKESK. CDR3 amino acids: CASNPGANYGYTF. CDR3 sequence (DNA): TGTGCCAGCAACCCCGGTGCTAACTATGGCTACACCTTC. The variable domain in full, with the rest retrieved from reference TRBV14 and TRBJ1-2, is EAGVTQFPSHSVIEKGQTVTLRCDPISGHDNLYWYRRVMGKEIKFLLHFVKESKQDESGMPNNRFLAERTGGTYSTLKVQPAELEDSGVYFCASNPGANYGYTFGSGTRLTVV.

This sequence joins TRBV6-1 and TRBJ1-5; D call uncertain. The CDR3 is 15 amino acids. The V and J ends lost 1 base and 1 base respectively, with 8 bases between them. CDR1 MNHNS and CDR2 SASEGT come from the germline V gene. This CDR3 is CASSEVEGSNQPQHF. CDR3 DNA sequence: TGTGCCAGCAGTGAAGTGGAGGGAAGCAATCAGCCCCAGCATTTT.

The genes are TRBV9 and TRBJ2-2, with D perhaps TRBD1 (6 bases). V lost 1 base and J 5 bases, leaving 18 bases between the germline ends. CDR1 is SGDLS and CDR2 is YYNGEE in the germline V gene. The CDR3 sequence is 17 residues long. The CDR3 protein is CASSVYGRGYETGELFF. CDR3 sequence (DNA): TGTGCCAGCAGCGTATACGGCAGGGGCTACGAGACCGGGGAGCTGTTTTTT. The variable domain in full, with the rest retrieved from reference TRBV9 and TRBJ2-2, is DSGVTQTPKHLITATGQRVTLRCSPRSGDLSVYWYQQSLDQGLQFLIQYYNGEERAKGNILERFSAQQFPDLHSELNLSSLELGDSALYFCASSVYGRGYETGELFFGEGSRLTVL.

The J gene is TRBJ2-2, the V gene TRBV5-6; a weak D match, TRBD2 (6 bases). Trimming took 6 bases from V and 0 from J, leaving 12 bases between them. The CDR3 spans 15 residues. Germline CDR1 reads SGHDT; CDR2 reads YYEEEE. The CDR3 nucleotides are TGTGCCAGCAACGTCGGGGGTACGAACACCGGGGAGCTGTTTTTT. As protein: CASNVGGTNTGELFF.

The gene calls are TRBV12-3 or TRBV12-4 and TRBJ2-5, with no clear D. This CDR3 spans 12 amino acids. V gave up 6 bases and J gave up 5 bases, with 10 bases separating them. Here the CDR3 DNA reads TGTGCCAGCAGAGGAGATTCGGAGACCCAGTACTTC. The encoded protein is CASRGDSETQYF.

This clone was picked up a small number of times. J is TRBJ2-1 and V is TRBV28; 10 positions match TRBD1. V dropped 5 bases and J dropped 2; count of bases not matched to a gene: 9. The CDR3 spans 17 residues. The V gene's germline CDR1 is MDHEN and CDR2 SYDVKM. The CDR3 bases are TGTGCCAGCAGTGGTGACAGGGGGCAGAATCCCTACAATGAGCAGTTCTTC. It encodes CASSGDRGQNPYNEQFF.

This clone is a singleton in its sample. As DNA, the CDR3 is TGTGCCAGCAGCCACGCACTGGGGAGGGGGAACTATGGCTACACCTTC. This codes for CASSHALGRGNYGYTF. The chain couples TRBV28 to TRBJ1-2, with a weak D call TRBD1 (6 bases). Deletions cut 6 bases from V and 2 bases from J, with 19 bases between. Germline V gene lookup returns CDR1 MDHEN and CDR2 SYDVKM. The CDR3 contains 16 residues.

The chain carries TRBV11-2 and TRBJ2-7; possibly TRBD1 for D (5 bases). There are 14 residues in the CDR3. Germline V gene sequence: CDR1 SGHAT, CDR2 FQNNGV. The V end was cut by 0 bases, the J end by 2 bases, with 8 bases between. The CDR3 reads CASSLEARAYEQYV. In DNA form, the CDR3 reads TGTGCCAGCAGCTTAGAGGCCAGGGCCTACGAGCAGTACGTC.

The V call is TRBV5-1, the J call TRBJ2-4; 7 bases are a match to TRBD1. Germline V lookup: CDR1 SGHRS, CDR2 YFSETQ. This CDR3 has 18 amino acids. V lost 2 bases, J lost 0 bases, and 11 bases stayed unmatched. Written as DNA, the CDR3 is TGCGCCAGCAGCTTATACAGGGGATCCAGCATAGCCAAAAACATTCAGTACTTC. This sequence encodes CASSLYRGSSIAKNIQYF.

The gene calls are TRBV6-5 and TRBJ2-3; possibly TRBD2 for D (7 bases). Germline-derived CDR1 and CDR2 are MNHEY and SVGAGI. The CDR3 runs to 16 residues. V shed 4 bases and J shed 7 bases, with 21 bases lying between them. CDR3 nucleotides: TGTGCCAGCAGTTTCCGTGGTAGGGGGGGCGGAAATACGCAGTATTTT. Residues: CASSFRGRGGGNTQYF.